Shown below are 17 T cell receptor beta chains from a single sample sequenced in a study of shared clonotypes between healthy human individuals. Some clones are missing from TCRdb's copy, which holds only in-frame ones; the method was immunoSEQ multiplex PCR. This sample has about 2.3 million clones, with roughly 92% found just once. Sequencing was performed on naive CD4+ T cells from PBMCs. Indicated subset: CD45RA+ positively selected. All receptors derive from a man younger than 35 in good health. Some clones in this sample may be carry-over from other donors' samples.

The V and J genes are TRBV13 and TRBJ2-1, with D hard to call. Germline CDR1 PRHDT, CDR2 FYEKMQ (reference sequence). The CDR3 spans 14 residues. V was cut by 5 bases and J by 3 bases, with 11 bases left in between. The CDR3 bases are TGTGCCAGCAGCCTGAGTGCCGGCTACAATGAGCAGTTCTTC. Its translation: CASSLSAGYNEQFF.

This chain uses TRBV30 with TRBJ2-1; TRBD2 might be the D (6 bases). CDR3 length equals 14 residues. The V end lost 2 bases, the J end lost 9 bases, and 17 bases lay between the germline ends. Germline V gene sequence: CDR1 GTSNPN, CDR2 SVGIG (reference sequence). The CDR3 reads CAWSTGEGWSEQFF. For the CDR3, the DNA is TGTGCCTGGAGTACGGGAGAGGGGTGGAGTGAGCAGTTCTTC. The full variable domain, with the rest looked up from reference TRBV30 and TRBJ2-1, is SQTIHQWPATLVQPVGSPLSLECTVEGTSNPNLYWYRQAAGRGLQLLFYSVGIGQISSEVPQNLSASRPQDRQFILSSKKLLLSDSGFYLCAWSTGEGWSEQFFGPGTRLTVL.

On this clone itself: Other nucleotide sequences from this sample produce the same CDR3. The chain carries TRBV5-1 and TRBJ1-1, with a tentative D call TRBD1 (6 bases). Trimming took 3 bases from V and 1 from J, leaving 10 bases between them. This CDR3 has 14 residues. In germline, CDR1 is SGHRS, CDR2 YFSETQ. The CDR3 DNA reads TGCGCCAGCAGCTCTCGGACAGCGAACACTGAAGCTTTCTTT. It is translated as CASSSRTANTEAFF.

The chain uses TRBV4-1 and TRBJ2-5; 9 bases fit TRBD2. In germline, CDR1 is MGHRA, CDR2 YSYEKL. V lost 0 bases, J lost 5 bases, and 4 bases stayed unmatched. The CDR3 length is 15 residues. As DNA, the CDR3 is TGCGCCAGCAGCCAAGATCGCGGGAGGGTTGAGACCCAGTACTTC. Protein product: CASSQDRGRVETQYF.

The chain recombines TRBV28 with TRBJ2-4; D is perhaps TRBD2 (6 bases). Germline V CDR1 and CDR2: MDHEN, SYDVKM. The V end lost 4 bases, the J end lost 0 bases, and 13 bases lay between the germline ends. The CDR3 totals 16 residues. The CDR3 here is CASSSAGLLAKNIQYF. In nucleotides, the CDR3 is TGTGCCAGCAGTTCCGCGGGACTTTTAGCCAAAAACATTCAGTACTTC.

The V and J genes are TRBV6-6 and TRBJ2-1; 10 bases are shared with TRBD2. CDR1 is MNHNY, CDR2 SVGAGI, per germline (reference sequence). With 8 bases clipped from V and 4 bases from J, the junction kept 5 bases outside the gene matches. The CDR3 covers 14 residues. The CDR3 is CASRTSGEYNEQFF. CDR3 coding DNA: TGTGCCAGCCGGACTAGCGGAGAGTACAATGAGCAGTTCTTC.

With regard to this clone: The limits of the CDR3 on the DNA are not certain, so only TCRdb's listed CDR3 is given. The chain uses TRBV11-2 and TRBJ2-2; the D segment call TRBD2 is taken from the table without a DNA check. The CDR3 spans 13 residues, counting both ends. CDR1 is SGHAT and CDR2 is FQNNGV in the germline V gene. This CDR3 reads CASSLVTFGELFF.

Only one count was recorded for this clone. V gene TRBV5-1 combines with J gene TRBJ1-5; D is undetermined. Germline-derived CDR1 and CDR2 are SGHRS and YFSETQ. This CDR3 spans 15 amino acids. V was clipped by 0 bases and J by 0 bases, with 7 bases between them. CDR3 in amino acids: CASSLGMGSNQPQHF. Here the CDR3 DNA reads TGCGCCAGCAGCTTGGGTATGGGTAGCAATCAGCCCCAGCATTTT.

The chain has TRBV5-1 and TRBJ2-7, with D perhaps TRBD1 or TRBD2 (5 bases each). The V gene's germline CDR1 is SGHRS and CDR2 YFSETQ. The CDR3 length is 14 residues. The V end lost 0 bases, the J end lost 4 bases, and 11 bases lay between the germline ends. The CDR3 loop is CASSLDSGGYEQYF. The CDR3 DNA reads as TGCGCCAGCAGCTTGGATAGTGGGGGATACGAGCAGTACTTC.

This clone was seen only once. This chain joins TRBV21-1 and TRBJ1-2. TRBV21-1 is termed a pseudogene. The CDR3 is 16 residues long. As DNA, the CDR3 is TGTGCCAGCAGCAAGACGGAGTCCCTACACGTGAATGGCTACACCTTC. It yields the protein CASSKTESLHVNGYTF.

The V gene is TRBV5-4, the J gene TRBJ2-3; 12 nucleotides agree with TRBD2. With 4 bases clipped from V and 9 bases from J, the junction kept 15 bases outside the gene matches. CDR3 length equals 17 residues. Germline assignment: CDR1 SGHNT and CDR2 YYREEE (reference sequence). CDR3 sequence: CASSQRLAGESAGTQYF. The CDR3 nucleotides are TGTGCCAGCAGCCAAAGACTAGCGGGAGAGTCCGCGGGGACGCAGTATTTT.

In its sample, this clone was seen once. This chain uses TRBV18 with TRBJ1-3, with unresolved D. CDR1 is KGHSH, CDR2 LQKENI, per germline. Trimming left V 6 bases short and J 3 bases short, with 15 bases between. There are 15 residues in the CDR3. The CDR3 is CASSPDGLGGNTIYF. CDR3 bases: TGTGCCAGCTCTCCCGACGGGCTTGGTGGAAACACCATATATTTT.

With regard to this clone: Other DNA sequences within the sample encode an identical CDR3. The chain joins TRBV7-3 to TRBJ2-2; D tentatively reads TRBD1 or TRBD2 (5 bases each). The CDR3 totals 16 residues. The V and J ends lost 3 bases and 2 bases respectively, with 13 bases between them. The V gene's germline CDR1 is SGHTA and CDR2 FQGTGA. The CDR3 sequence is CASSLTGTLNTGELFF. DNA of the CDR3: TGTGCCAGCAGCTTGACCGGGACCCTAAACACCGGGGAGCTGTTTTTT.

V and J are TRBV29-1 and TRBJ1-1; D is ambiguous. Trimming took off 4 bases at V and 0 bases at J, with 9 bases between the two ends. The CDR3 has 13 amino acids. Germline values: CDR1 SQVTM, CDR2 ANQGSEA. In DNA form, the CDR3 reads TGCAGCGTTGCGCCTTTAATGAACACTGAAGCTTTCTTT. This encodes CSVAPLMNTEAFF.

CDR3 sequence: CASSLDQSRDTQYF. CDR3 sequence (DNA): TGTGCCAGCAGCTTAGACCAAAGTAGGGATACGCAGTATTTT. V is TRBV7-9 and J is TRBJ2-3; D unresolved. The CDR3 has 14 amino acids. V was trimmed by 1 base and J by 6 bases, leaving 11 bases between them. CDR1 is SEHNR and CDR2 is FQNEAQ in the germline V gene (reference sequence).

This clone was seen only once. The chain joins TRBV19 to TRBJ1-3; no reliable D call. Germline V gene data show CDR1 as LNHDA and CDR2 as SQIVND (reference sequence). V shed 5 bases and J shed 4 bases, with 12 bases lying between them. This CDR3 region has 14 residues. CDR3 loop: CASSPRVSGNTIYF. The CDR3 DNA is TGTGCCAGTAGTCCTCGGGTCTCCGGAAACACCATATATTTT.

The rearrangement joins TRBV7-6 to TRBJ2-3; no firm D call. Per germline, CDR1 SGHVS and CDR2 FNYEAQ. This CDR3 has 14 residues. With 0 bases removed from V and 4 bases from J, the gap between germline ends came to 8 bases. In DNA, the CDR3 is TGTGCCAGCAGCTTAGCCCTGCCTCCAGATACGCAGTATTTT. Its translation is CASSLALPPDTQYF.